Below, one TCR beta chain is given with its context. Its antigen is unknown. A multiplex PCR was run with 60 Vbeta primers and 13 Jbeta primers. Repertoires were generated with immunoSEQ multiplex PCR, while TCRdb's copy carries only in-frame clones and drops some. Here the sample spans over 150,000 clones, 70% to 80% being singletons. The source of the sample is a study of cytomegalovirus exposure and HLA in healthy donors. Study in general: Roughly 80 million unique TCRs from HLA-typed donors made up an early data release. Study-level points and caveats: Equally common other TCR beta chains were less clonally expanded than HLA-associated ones, a later analysis found. Cytomegalovirus association was listed for 164 TCR beta chains.

The sequenced material came from PBMCs. The receptor was isolated from a woman between 25 and 40 years old in good health and CMV-seronegative.

The CDR3 reads CASSLFPGGTAQHF. The CDR3 coding sequence is TGTGCCAGCAGTTTATTCCCCGGGGGGACGGCCCAGCATTTT. This chain links TRBV28 with TRBJ1-5; TRBD1 might be the D (5 bases). The CDR3 extends over 14 amino acids. Trimming left V 1 base short and J 11 bases short, with 15 bases between. From germline, CDR1 is MDHEN and CDR2 SYDVKM.